This T cell receptor (beta chain) came from a study of CD8 T cells in ankylosing spondylitis. This clonotype was detected many times. Its antigen is currently unknown. Using its own MiXCR run on the 5' RACE reads, TCRdb lists one record per CDR3 protein. The repertoire holds about 7,000 distinct CDR3 sequences, with 2.8% as singletons. Findings and limits, study-wide: The study looked at matched synovial fluid samples from ankylosing spondylitis patients. Disease-linked clones were reported to be significantly enriched there. Characteristic, it appeared, of ankylosing spondylitis blood was a TCR beta motif of several highly homologous variants. Within peripheral blood, clones linked to disease were CD8+ and relatively rare. Earlier studies detected some motif variants in reactive arthritis synovial fluid and blood.

This clonotype was obtained from a female donor with ankylosing spondylitis or in good health (not recorded which). Sample: blood, either unsorted or a sorted T cell fraction (not recorded which).

The CDR3 DNA follows: TGTGCCAGCAGCGTAGCGGGAGGAACGTATTCATCCTACAATGAGCAGTTCTTC. Its translation is CASSVAGGTYSSYNEQFF. This chain links TRBV9 with TRBJ2-1, with 7 bases that match TRBD2. The germline V gene encodes CDR1 SGDLS and CDR2 YYNGEE. The trim removed 0 bases at V and 1 base at J, leaving 10 bases unmatched. The CDR3 totals 18 residues.